This record looks at one TCR beta chain sequence and its context. This sample stems from a study of blood T cell repertoires in COVID-19. The length of the CDR3 is 17 residues. The junction had 13 bases not matched to a gene; V was cut back by 4 bases and J by 7 bases. Looked up from germline, CDR1 is SGDLS and CDR2 is YYNGEE. In the study's own analysis: Using reference gene primer amplification, nucleated cell counts were estimated. The repertoire was sequenced with immunoSEQ multiplex PCR; TCRdb's copy has only in-frame clones and lacks some. V, J and clone size were drawn from that table, and D and trimming were deduced from the DNA. Of about 61,000 clones listed, approximately 89% were seen once; the top ten hold roughly 7.2%.

The gene calls are TRBV9 and TRBJ2-1; 11 bases are a match to TRBD2. The receptor's source is a man between 60 and 75 years old with acute or convalescent COVID-19. The sequenced material came from peripheral blood. This CDR3 reads CASSLAAVAGGPNEQFF. The CDR3 DNA is TGTGCCAGCAGCCTCGCGGCGGTAGCGGGGGGGCCTAATGAGCAGTTCTTC.